Included here is one T cell receptor (beta chain) sequence, with context. Its target is unknown. This sample is drawn from a study of cytomegalovirus exposure and HLA in healthy donors. Notes on the study in general: TRBV6-2, TRBV6-3 and other indistinguishable V segments were excluded.

Trimming removed 3 bases at V and 6 bases at J, with 8 bases between. The V gene's germline CDR1 is SGDLS and CDR2 YYNGEE. The CDR3 consists of 12 residues. Researchers ran the PCR with 60 Vbeta and 13 Jbeta primers. Profiled with immunoSEQ multiplex PCR; TCRdb holds only in-frame clones, not every one. The table shows under 200,000 clones, with about 78% occurring only once. The sample was PBMCs. The source is a man between 60 and 75 years old in good health and CMV-seronegative. The chain joins TRBV9 to TRBJ2-3; D ambiguous. CDR3 DNA sequence: TGTGCCAGCAGCGAGTCTACTGATACGCAGTATTTT. Its translation: CASSESTDTQYF.